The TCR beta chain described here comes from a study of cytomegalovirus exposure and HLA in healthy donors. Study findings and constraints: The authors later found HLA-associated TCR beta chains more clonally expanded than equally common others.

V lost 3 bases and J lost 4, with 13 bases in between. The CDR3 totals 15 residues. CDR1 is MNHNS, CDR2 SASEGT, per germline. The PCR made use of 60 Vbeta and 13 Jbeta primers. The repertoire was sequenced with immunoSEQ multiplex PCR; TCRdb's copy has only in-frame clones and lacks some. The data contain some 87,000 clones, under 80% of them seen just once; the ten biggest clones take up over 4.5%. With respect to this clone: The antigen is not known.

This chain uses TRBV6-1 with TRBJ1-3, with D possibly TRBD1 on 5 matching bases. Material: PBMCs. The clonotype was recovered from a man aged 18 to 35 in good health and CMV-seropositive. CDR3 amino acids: CASSEGGQPGNTIYF. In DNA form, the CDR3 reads TGTGCCAGCAGTGAGGGAGGACAACCGGGAAACACCATATATTTT.